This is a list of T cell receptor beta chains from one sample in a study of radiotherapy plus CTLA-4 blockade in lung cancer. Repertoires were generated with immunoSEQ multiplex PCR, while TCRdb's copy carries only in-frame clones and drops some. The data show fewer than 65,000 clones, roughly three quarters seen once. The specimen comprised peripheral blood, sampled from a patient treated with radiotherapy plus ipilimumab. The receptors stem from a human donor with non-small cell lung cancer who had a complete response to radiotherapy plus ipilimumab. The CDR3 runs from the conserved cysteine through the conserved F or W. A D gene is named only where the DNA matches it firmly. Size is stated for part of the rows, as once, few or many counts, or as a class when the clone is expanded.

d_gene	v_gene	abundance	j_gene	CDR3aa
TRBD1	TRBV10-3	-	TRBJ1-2	CAIGTATNYGYTF
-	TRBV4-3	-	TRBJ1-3	CASSQERRSSGNTIYF
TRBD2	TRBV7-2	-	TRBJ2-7	CASSLVGSGGFEQYF
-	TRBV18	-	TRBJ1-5	CASSPVSRGQPQHF
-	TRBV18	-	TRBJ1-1	CASSPPIGHPNTEAFF
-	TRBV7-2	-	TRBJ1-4	CASSLAAASNEKLFF
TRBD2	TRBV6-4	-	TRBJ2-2	CASKSGRAPDTGELFF
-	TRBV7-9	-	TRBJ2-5	CASSLGAGPSQETQYF
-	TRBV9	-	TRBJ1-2	CASSVDWGPSYGYTF
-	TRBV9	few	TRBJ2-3	CASTQDFSTDTQYF
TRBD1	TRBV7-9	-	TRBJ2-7	CASSSLSDRGLEQYF
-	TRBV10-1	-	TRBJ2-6	CASSAGRTGSGANVLTF
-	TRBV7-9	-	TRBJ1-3	CASSLVYRERNTIYF
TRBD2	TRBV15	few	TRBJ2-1	CATSRGSGRVSEQFF
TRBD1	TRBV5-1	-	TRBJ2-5	CASSLGVGQAMETQYF
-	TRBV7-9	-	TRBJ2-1	CASSRTGYEQFF
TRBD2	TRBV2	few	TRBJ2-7	CASRSGTYEQYF
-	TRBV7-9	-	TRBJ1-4	CASSLISGATNEKLFF
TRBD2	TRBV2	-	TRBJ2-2	CASSSGGSTNTGELFF
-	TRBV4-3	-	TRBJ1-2	CASSQDGRGAYGYTF
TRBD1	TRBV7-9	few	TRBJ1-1	CASSPLDRGHRSTEAFF
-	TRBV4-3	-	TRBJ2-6	CASSQVGGALSGANVLTF
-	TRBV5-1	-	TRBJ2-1	CASSFYASADEQFF
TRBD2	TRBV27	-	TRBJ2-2	CASSSVAGGNTGELFF
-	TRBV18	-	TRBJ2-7	CASSPEGGSTYEQYF
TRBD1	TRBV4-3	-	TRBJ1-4	CASSQDPTGGQFNEKLFF